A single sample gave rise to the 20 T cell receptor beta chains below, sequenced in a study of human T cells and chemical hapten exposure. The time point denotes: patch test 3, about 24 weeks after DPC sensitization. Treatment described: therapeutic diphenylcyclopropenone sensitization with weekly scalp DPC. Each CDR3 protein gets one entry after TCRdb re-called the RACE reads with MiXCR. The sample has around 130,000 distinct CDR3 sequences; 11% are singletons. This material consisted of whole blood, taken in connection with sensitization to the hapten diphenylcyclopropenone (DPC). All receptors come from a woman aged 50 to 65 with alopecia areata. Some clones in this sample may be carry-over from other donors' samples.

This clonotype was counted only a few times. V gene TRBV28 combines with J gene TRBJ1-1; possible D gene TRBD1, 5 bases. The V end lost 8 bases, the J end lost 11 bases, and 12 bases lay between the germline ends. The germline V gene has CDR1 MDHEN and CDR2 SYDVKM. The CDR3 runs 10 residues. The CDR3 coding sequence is TGTGCCAGCTGCCGGGACGGGGCTTTCTTT. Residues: CASCRDGAFF. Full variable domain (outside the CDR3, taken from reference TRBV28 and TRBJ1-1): DVKVTQSSRYLVKRTGEKVFLECVQDMDHENMFWYRQDPGLGLRLIYFSYDVKMKEKGDIPEGYSVSREKKERFSLILESASTNQTSMYLCASCRDGAFFGQGTRLTVV.

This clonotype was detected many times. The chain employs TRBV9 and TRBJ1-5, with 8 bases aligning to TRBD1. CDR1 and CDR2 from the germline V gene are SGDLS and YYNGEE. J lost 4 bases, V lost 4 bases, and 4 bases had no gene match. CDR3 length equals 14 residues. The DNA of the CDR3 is TGTGCCAGCAGCATGGGACAGGCGAATCAGCCCCAGCATTTT. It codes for CASSMGQANQPQHF. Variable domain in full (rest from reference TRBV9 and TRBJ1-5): DSGVTQTPKHLITATGQRVTLRCSPRSGDLSVYWYQQSLDQGLQFLIQYYNGEERAKGNILERFSAQQFPDLHSELNLSSLELGDSALYFCASSMGQANQPQHFGDGTRLSIL.

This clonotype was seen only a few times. The CDR3 sequence: CASSRYGPYGYTF. The CDR3 region has the DNA TGTGCCAGCAGTCGCTACGGTCCTTATGGCTACACCTTC. V is TRBV7-9 and J is TRBJ1-2; unclear D gene. Germline CDR1 SEHNR, CDR2 FQNEAQ (reference sequence). Trimming stripped 6 bases from V and 5 bases from J, with 13 bases between. This CDR3 region has 13 residues.

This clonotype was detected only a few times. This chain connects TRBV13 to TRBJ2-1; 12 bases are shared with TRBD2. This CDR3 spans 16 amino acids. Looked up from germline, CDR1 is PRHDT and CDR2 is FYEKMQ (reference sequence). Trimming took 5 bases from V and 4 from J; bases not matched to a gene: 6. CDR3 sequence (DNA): TGTGCCAGCAGCGGCGGGACTAGCGGGCCGTACAATGAGCAGTTCTTC. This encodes CASSGGTSGPYNEQFF.

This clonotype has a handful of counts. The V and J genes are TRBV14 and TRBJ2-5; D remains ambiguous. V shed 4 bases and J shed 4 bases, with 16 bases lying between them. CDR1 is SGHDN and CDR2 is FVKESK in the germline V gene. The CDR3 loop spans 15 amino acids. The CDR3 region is CASSPLSRSGETQYF. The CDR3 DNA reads TGTGCCAGCAGCCCCCTCTCGAGGAGTGGAGAGACCCAGTACTTC.

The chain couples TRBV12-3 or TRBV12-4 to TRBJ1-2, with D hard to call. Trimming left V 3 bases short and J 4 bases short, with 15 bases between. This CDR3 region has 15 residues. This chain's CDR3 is CASSFGETLIYGYTF. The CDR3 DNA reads TGTGCCAGCAGTTTTGGGGAGACACTGATCTATGGCTACACCTTC.

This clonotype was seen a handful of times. For the CDR3, the DNA is TGTGCCAGCTCACCAGATCTAGTCGGGAAGTACTTC. The encoded protein is CASSPDLVGKYF. The genes are TRBV18 and TRBJ2-7, with a possible D match to TRBD2 (5 bases). This CDR3 contains 12 residues. CDR1 is KGHSH and CDR2 is LQKENI in the germline V gene. Trimming removed 2 bases from V and 11 bases from J, with 13 bases in between.

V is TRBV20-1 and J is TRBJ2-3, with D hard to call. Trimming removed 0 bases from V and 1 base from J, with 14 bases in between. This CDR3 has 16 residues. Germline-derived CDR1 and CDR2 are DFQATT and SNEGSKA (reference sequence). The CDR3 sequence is CSARDWGREGTDTQYF. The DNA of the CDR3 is TGCAGTGCTAGAGATTGGGGAAGGGAAGGCACAGATACGCAGTATTTT.

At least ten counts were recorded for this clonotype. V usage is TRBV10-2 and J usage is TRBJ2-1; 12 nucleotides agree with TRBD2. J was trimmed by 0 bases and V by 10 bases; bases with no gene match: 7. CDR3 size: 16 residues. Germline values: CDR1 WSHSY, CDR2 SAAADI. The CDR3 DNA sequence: TGCGCCACCCTCAGACTAGCGGGAGACTCCTACAATGAGCAGTTCTTC. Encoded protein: CATLRLAGDSYNEQFF.

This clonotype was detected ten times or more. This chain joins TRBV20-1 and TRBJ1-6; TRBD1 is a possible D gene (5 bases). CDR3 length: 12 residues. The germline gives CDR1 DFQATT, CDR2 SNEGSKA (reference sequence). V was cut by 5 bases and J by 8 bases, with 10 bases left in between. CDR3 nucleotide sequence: TGCAGTGCTTGGACACTGGATTCACCCCTCCACTTT. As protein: CSAWTLDSPLHF.

The CDR3 is CAWRYRGRVTEAFF. CDR3 nucleotide sequence: TGTGCCTGGAGGTACAGGGGGCGGGTCACTGAAGCTTTCTTT. The chain couples TRBV30 to TRBJ1-1, with 9 bases aligning to TRBD1. CDR1 and CDR2 from the germline V gene are GTSNPN and SVGIG (reference sequence). Trimming at V came to 3 bases and at J to 4 bases, leaving 6 bases not matched to a gene. This CDR3 spans 14 amino acids.

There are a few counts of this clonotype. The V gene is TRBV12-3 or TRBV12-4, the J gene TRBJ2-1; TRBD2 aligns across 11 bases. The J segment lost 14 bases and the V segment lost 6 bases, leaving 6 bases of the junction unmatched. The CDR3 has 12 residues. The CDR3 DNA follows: TGTGCCAGCAGACTAGCGGGAGACCTTAAGTTCTTC. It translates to CASRLAGDLKFF.

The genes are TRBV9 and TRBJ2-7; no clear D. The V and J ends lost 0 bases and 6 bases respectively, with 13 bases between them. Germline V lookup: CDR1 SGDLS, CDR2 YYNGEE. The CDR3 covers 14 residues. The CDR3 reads CASSVGLPPGEQYF. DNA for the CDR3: TGTGCCAGCAGCGTAGGCCTACCCCCGGGCGAGCAGTACTTC.

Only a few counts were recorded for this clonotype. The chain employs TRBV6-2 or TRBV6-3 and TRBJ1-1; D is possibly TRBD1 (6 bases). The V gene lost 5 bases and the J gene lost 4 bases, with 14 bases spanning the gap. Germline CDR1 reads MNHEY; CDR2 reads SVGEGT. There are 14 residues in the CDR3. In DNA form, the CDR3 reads TGTGCCAGCAGTCGCAACAGGGTTGGCACTGAAGCTTTCTTT. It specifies CASSRNRVGTEAFF.

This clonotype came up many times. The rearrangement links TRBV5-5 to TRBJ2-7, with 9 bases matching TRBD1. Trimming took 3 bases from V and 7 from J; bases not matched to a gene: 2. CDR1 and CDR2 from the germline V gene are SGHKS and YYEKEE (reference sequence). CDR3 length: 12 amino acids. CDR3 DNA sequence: TGTGCCAGCAGCTGGACAGGGGAAGAGCAGTACTTC. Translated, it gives CASSWTGEEQYF.

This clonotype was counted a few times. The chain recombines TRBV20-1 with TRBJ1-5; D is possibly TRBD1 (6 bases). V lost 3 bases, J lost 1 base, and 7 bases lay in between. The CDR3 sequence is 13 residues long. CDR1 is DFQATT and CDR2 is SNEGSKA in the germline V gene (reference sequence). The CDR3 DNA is TGCAGTGCTAGTCAGGGGAGCAATCAGCCCCAGCATTTT. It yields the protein CSASQGSNQPQHF.

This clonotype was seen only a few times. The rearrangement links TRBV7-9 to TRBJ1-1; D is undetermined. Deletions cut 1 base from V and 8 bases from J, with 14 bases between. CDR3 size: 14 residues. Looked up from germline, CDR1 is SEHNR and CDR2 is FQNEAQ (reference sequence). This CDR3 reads CASSLVGTAGEAFF. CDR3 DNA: TGTGCCAGCAGCTTAGTTGGAACAGCCGGGGAAGCTTTCTTT.

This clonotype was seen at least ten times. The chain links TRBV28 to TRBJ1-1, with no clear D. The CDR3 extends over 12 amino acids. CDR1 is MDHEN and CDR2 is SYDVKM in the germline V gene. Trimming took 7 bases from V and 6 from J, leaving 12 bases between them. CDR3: CASKRLGSEAFF. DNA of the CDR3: TGTGCCAGCAAGCGCCTGGGGTCTGAAGCTTTCTTT.

The CDR3 region is CASHPRGSPGSSGNTIYF. The CDR3 DNA is TGTGCCAGCCACCCGAGGGGGTCTCCCGGGTCCTCTGGAAACACCATATATTTT. The chain has TRBV28 and TRBJ1-3; tentatively, D is TRBD1 (6 bases). CDR1 is MDHEN, CDR2 SYDVKM, per germline. The CDR3 loop spans 18 amino acids. V gave up 8 bases and J gave up 0 bases, with 23 bases separating them. The full variable domain, its missing parts supplied by reference TRBV28 and TRBJ1-3, is DVKVTQSSRYLVKRTGEKVFLECVQDMDHENMFWYRQDPGLGLRLIYFSYDVKMKEKGDIPEGYSVSREKKERFSLILESASTNQTSMYLCASHPRGSPGSSGNTIYFGEGSWLTVV.

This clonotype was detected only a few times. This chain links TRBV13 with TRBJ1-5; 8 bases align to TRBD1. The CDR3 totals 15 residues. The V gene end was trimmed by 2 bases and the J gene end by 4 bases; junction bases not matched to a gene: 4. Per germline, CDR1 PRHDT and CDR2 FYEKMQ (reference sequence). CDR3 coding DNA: TGTGCCAGCAGCTTACAGGGGGCTCGGAATCAGCCCCAGCATTTT. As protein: CASSLQGARNQPQHF. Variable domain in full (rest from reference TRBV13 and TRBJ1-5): AAGVIQSPRHLIKEKRETATLKCYPIPRHDTVYWYQQGPGQDPQFLISFYEKMQSDKGSIPDRFSAQQFSDYHSELNMSSLELGDSALYFCASSLQGARNQPQHFGDGTRLSIL.